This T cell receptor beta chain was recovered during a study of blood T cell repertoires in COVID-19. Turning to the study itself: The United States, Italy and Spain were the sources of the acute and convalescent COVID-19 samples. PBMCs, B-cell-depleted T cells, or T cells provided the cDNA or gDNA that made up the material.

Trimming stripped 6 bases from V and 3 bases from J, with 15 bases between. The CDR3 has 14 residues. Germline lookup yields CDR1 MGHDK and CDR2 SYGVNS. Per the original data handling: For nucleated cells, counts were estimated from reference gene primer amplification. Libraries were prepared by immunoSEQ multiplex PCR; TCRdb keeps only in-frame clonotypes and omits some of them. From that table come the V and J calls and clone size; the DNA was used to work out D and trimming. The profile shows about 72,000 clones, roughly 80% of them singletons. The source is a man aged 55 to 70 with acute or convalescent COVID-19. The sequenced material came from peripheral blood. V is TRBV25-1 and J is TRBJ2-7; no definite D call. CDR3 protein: CASSQAGSYYEQYF. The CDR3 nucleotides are TGTGCCAGCAGCCAAGCCGGGTCCTACTACGAGCAGTACTTC.